This T cell receptor (beta chain) was sequenced for a study of blood T cell repertoires in COVID-19. Study as a whole: Acute and convalescent COVID-19 specimens originated in the United States, Italy and Spain. T cells, B-cell-depleted T cells, or PBMCs supplied cDNA or gDNA.

Original data processing: Scientists estimated how many nucleated cells there were by amplifying reference gene primers. The method was immunoSEQ multiplex PCR; TCRdb's version includes in-frame clones alone and lacks a portion of them. For V, J and clone size, that table is used; D and trimming come from the DNA. This table has some 150,000 clones, approximately 88% appearing once. Germline-derived CDR1 and CDR2 are MDHEN and SYDVKM. CDR3 length: 15 residues. V shed 8 bases, J shed 9 bases, and the junction held 11 bases outside the gene matches. This sequence was found in a man aged 70-80 years with acute or convalescent COVID-19. V and J are TRBV28 and TRBJ1-6; the match to TRBD1 covers 9 bases. The specimen sequenced was peripheral blood. The CDR3 region has the DNA TGTGCCAGCCAACCGGGACAGGGCATCTCTTCACCCCTCCACTTT. It is translated as CASQPGQGISSPLHF.